Below are 23 T cell receptor beta chains sequenced from a single sample in a study of blood T cell repertoires in COVID-19. The protocol was immunoSEQ multiplex PCR, while the TCRdb copy is restricted to in-frame clones and leaves out a portion. The data hold 150,000 to 250,000 clones, with 70% to 85% observed a single time. Source material: peripheral blood. The receptor source for this set is a human donor with acute or convalescent COVID-19. The donor label of this sample is uncertain.

This clone was detected only once. The chain has TRBV19 and TRBJ2-2; D possibly corresponds to TRBD1 (7 bases). This CDR3 spans 15 amino acids. The germline V and J ends were trimmed by 1 base and 4 bases, with 10 bases remaining between them. From germline, CDR1 is LNHDA and CDR2 SQIVND (reference sequence). The CDR3: CASSIGRGPTGELFF. The CDR3, as DNA: TGTGCCAGTAGTATAGGGAGGGGGCCCACCGGGGAGCTGTTTTTT.

The CDR3 DNA sequence: TGTGCCAGCTCACCACTTACACCGGGACAGGCCACCGGGGAGCTGTTTTTT. It yields the protein CASSPLTPGQATGELFF. V usage is TRBV18 and J usage is TRBJ2-2; TRBD1 aligns across 8 bases. The CDR3 is made up of 17 amino acids. The germline V gene has CDR1 KGHSH and CDR2 LQKENI. V gave up 1 base and J gave up 4 bases; unmatched junction bases: 8. Looking up the rest from reference TRBV18 and TRBJ2-2 gives the full variable domain: NAGVMQNPRHLVRRRGQEARLRCSPMKGHSHVYWYRQLPEEGLKFMVYLQKENIIDESGMPKERFSAEFPKEGPSILRIQQVVRGDSAAYFCASSPLTPGQATGELFFGEGSRLTVL.

The CDR3 nucleotides are TGTGCCAGCAGTCCACAGGGGGCCGGCAATCAGCCCCAGCATTTT. It is translated as CASSPQGAGNQPQHF. V and J are TRBV28 and TRBJ1-5, with 9 bases fitting TRBD1. After removal of 5 bases from V and 2 bases from J, the junction contained 4 bases not matched to a gene. The CDR3 is 15 amino acids. Germline-derived CDR1 and CDR2 are MDHEN and SYDVKM.

V is TRBV7-2 and J is TRBJ2-3, with TRBD2 matching 11 bases. With 4 bases clipped from V and 1 base from J, the junction kept 4 bases outside the gene matches. Germline CDR1 is SGHTA and CDR2 is FQGNSA. The CDR3 covers 16 residues. The CDR3 spells CASSSGLAGRTDTQYF. CDR3 bases: TGTGCCAGCAGCTCCGGACTAGCGGGTCGCACAGATACGCAGTATTTT.

The chain uses TRBV6-2 or TRBV6-3 and TRBJ1-1; D not resolved. The germline V and J ends were trimmed by 1 base and 1 base, with 10 bases remaining between them. This CDR3 spans 15 amino acids. Germline CDR1 and CDR2: MNHEY and SVGEGT. The CDR3 protein is CASSYYAGSNTEAFF. As DNA, the CDR3 is TGTGCCAGCAGTTACTACGCCGGTTCGAACACTGAAGCTTTCTTT.

The rearrangement uses TRBV30 and TRBJ1-4; 10 bases are a match to TRBD1. The germline CDR1 and CDR2 sequences are GTSNPN and SVGIG (reference sequence). This CDR3 contains 16 residues. V lost 0 bases, J lost 4 bases, and 5 bases stayed unmatched. This CDR3 is CAWSVGTGVINEKLFF. CDR3 sequence (DNA): TGTGCCTGGAGTGTAGGGACAGGGGTTATTAATGAAAAACTGTTTTTT.

J is TRBJ2-7 and V is TRBV6-6; maybe TRBD2 (7 bases). The V gene's germline CDR1 is MNHNY and CDR2 SVGAGI (reference sequence). The CDR3 runs to 14 residues. Deletions cut 10 bases from V and 0 bases from J, with 16 bases between. CDR3: CATRGAGSSYEQYF. The CDR3 DNA sequence: TGTGCCACACGGGGGGCAGGGAGCTCCTACGAGCAGTACTTC.

This chain connects TRBV5-8 to TRBJ2-3, with D possibly matching TRBD2 (6 bases). Germline V CDR1 and CDR2: SGHTS, YDEGEE. This CDR3 spans 13 amino acids. Trimming removed 4 bases at V and 5 bases at J, with 11 bases between. The CDR3 is CASSRGWGDTQYF. CDR3 sequence (DNA): TGTGCCAGCAGCCGGGGGTGGGGAGATACGCAGTATTTT.

This clone has only one observation. The chain carries TRBV7-2 and TRBJ1-3; D gene uncertain. This CDR3 contains 14 residues. V lost 5 bases to trimming and J lost 3 bases, with 11 bases between them. Germline V lookup: CDR1 SGHTA, CDR2 FQGNSA. The CDR3 is CASSLGRGGNTIYF. CDR3 bases: TGTGCCAGCAGCCTGGGTCGGGGTGGAAACACCATATATTTT.

The chain carries TRBV6-6 and TRBJ1-5; D is undetermined. Germline V CDR1 and CDR2: MNHNY, SVGAGI (reference sequence). V gave up 7 bases and J gave up 6 bases, with 16 bases separating them. The CDR3 extends over 14 amino acids. The CDR3 protein is CASTRPERGQPQHF. CDR3 nucleotides: TGTGCCAGCACCCGGCCAGAACGGGGTCAGCCCCAGCATTTT.

This clone was counted a few times. The CDR3 nucleotides read TGTGCCAGCAGCCGGAAACAGGGGGCAGCTTACAATGAGCAGTTCTTC. Translated: CASSRKQGAAYNEQFF. V usage is TRBV14 and J usage is TRBJ2-1; TRBD1 aligns across 9 bases. From germline, CDR1 is SGHDN and CDR2 FVKESK. Trimming cost V 4 bases and J 4 bases; bases outside gene matches: 8. CDR3 size: 16 residues.

The chain links TRBV20-1 to TRBJ1-3, with 9 positions matching TRBD1. Germline CDR1 reads DFQATT; CDR2 reads SNEGSKA (reference sequence). V lost 3 bases, J lost 4 bases, and 7 bases stayed unmatched. The CDR3 contains 15 residues. This chain's CDR3 is CSASQQGARGNTIYF. CDR3 nucleotide sequence: TGCAGTGCTAGTCAACAGGGGGCCAGAGGAAACACCATATATTTT.

This clone appeared a few times. The gene calls are TRBV6-6 and TRBJ2-7, with 11 positions matching TRBD2. Germline V CDR1 and CDR2: MNHNY, SVGAGI (reference sequence). V lost 6 bases to trimming and J lost 4 bases; unmatched junction nucleotides: 11. The CDR3 runs 16 residues. The CDR3 nucleotides read TGTGCCAGCAGCCAATTTGTAGCGGGAGGGGAGTACGAGCAGTACTTC. Translating gives CASSQFVAGGEYEQYF.

Ten or more counts support this clone. Other nucleotide sequences from this sample produce the same CDR3. V and J are TRBV11-2 and TRBJ1-5, with a tentative D call TRBD1 (6 bases). Trimming stripped 3 bases from V and 2 bases from J, with 8 bases between. Germline V CDR1 and CDR2: SGHAT, FQNNGV. The CDR3 runs to 14 residues. The CDR3 protein is CASSLAGGNQPQHF. CDR3 coding DNA: TGTGCCAGCAGCTTGGCAGGGGGCAATCAGCCCCAGCATTTT.

CDR3 loop: CASRPTGTVNSPLHF. CDR3 sequence (DNA): TGTGCCAGTAGGCCAACCGGGACAGTTAATTCACCCCTCCACTTT. The J gene is TRBJ1-6, the V gene TRBV19, with 7 bases aligning to TRBD1. V lost 6 bases to trimming and J lost 6 bases; unmatched junction nucleotides: 8. The germline V gene has CDR1 LNHDA and CDR2 SQIVND (reference sequence). CDR3 size: 15 residues.

The gene calls are TRBV5-6 and TRBJ1-4; 9 bases are a match to TRBD1. Germline V gene data show CDR1 as SGHDT and CDR2 as YYEEEE. V lost 4 bases to trimming and J lost 8 bases; unmatched junction nucleotides: 6. CDR3 length: 14 residues. CDR3 amino acids: CASSLQGAREKLFF. The CDR3 bases are TGTGCCAGCAGCCTACAGGGGGCCAGAGAAAAACTGTTTTTT. Full variable domain (remainder filled in from reference TRBV5-6 and TRBJ1-4): DAGVTQSPTHLIKTRGQQVTLRCSPKSGHDTVSWYQQALGQGPQFIFQYYEEEERQRGNFPDRFSGHQFPNYSSELNVNALLLGDSALYLCASSLQGAREKLFFGSGTQLSVL.

The chain is built from TRBV30 and TRBJ2-7, with D possibly matching TRBD2 (7 bases). There are 12 residues in the CDR3. The germline gives CDR1 GTSNPN, CDR2 SVGIG (reference sequence). Trimming stripped 3 bases from V and 9 bases from J, with 15 bases between. CDR3 in amino acids: CAWSKGGAVQYF. The CDR3 nucleotides are TGTGCCTGGAGCAAAGGGGGGGCAGTGCAGTACTTC. The complete variable domain, with remaining parts taken from reference TRBV30 and TRBJ2-7, reads SQTIHQWPATLVQPVGSPLSLECTVEGTSNPNLYWYRQAAGRGLQLLFYSVGIGQISSEVPQNLSASRPQDRQFILSSKKLLLSDSGFYLCAWSKGGAVQYFGPGTRLTVT.

This sequence joins TRBV14 and TRBJ2-2; TRBD2 agrees at 10 bases. J was trimmed by 7 bases and V by 3 bases; bases with no gene match: 11. CDR3 length equals 17 residues. Germline-derived CDR1 and CDR2 are SGHDN and FVKESK. CDR3: CASSHSSSGSRGGELFF. CDR3 sequence (DNA): TGTGCCAGCAGCCACAGTTCTAGCGGGAGTAGAGGCGGGGAGCTGTTTTTT. Combining the CDR3 with reference TRBV14 and TRBJ2-2 gives the whole variable domain EAGVTQFPSHSVIEKGQTVTLRCDPISGHDNLYWYRRVMGKEIKFLLHFVKESKQDESGMPNNRFLAERTGGTYSTLKVQPAELEDSGVYFCASSHSSSGSRGGELFFGEGSRLTVL.

The gene calls are TRBV18 and TRBJ1-6, with D unclear. This CDR3 is 14 amino acids long. Germline lookup yields CDR1 KGHSH and CDR2 LQKENI. With 3 bases removed from V and 6 bases from J, the gap between germline ends came to 9 bases. Here the CDR3 reads CASSPSVGNSPLHF. The CDR3 DNA follows: TGTGCCAGCTCACCGAGCGTTGGTAATTCACCCCTCCACTTT.

This chain connects TRBV11-2 to TRBJ2-3, with a possible D match to TRBD1 (6 bases). V was cut by 4 bases and J by 0 bases, with 14 bases left in between. The length of the CDR3 is 16 residues. From germline, CDR1 is SGHAT and CDR2 FQNNGV. CDR3 nucleotides: TGTGCCAGCAGCTCACTCTGGGGGCGAAGCACAGATACGCAGTATTTT. Translated: CASSSLWGRSTDTQYF.

This chain uses TRBV3-1 (or the pseudogene TRBV3-2) with TRBJ1-2; TRBD1 might be the D (5 bases). V was pared by 4 bases and J by 6 bases, with 15 bases between. Germline V gene sequence: CDR1 LGHDT, CDR2 YNNKEL (reference sequence). This CDR3 is built from 14 residues. CDR3 DNA: TGTGCCAGCAGCCGCCCGGGGGGGGGTGATGGCTACACCTTC. Protein: CASSRPGGGDGYTF.

Written as DNA, the CDR3 is TGCGCCAGCAGCTCGGACAGGGTTGAAGCTTTCTTT. It codes for CASSSDRVEAFF. The gene calls are TRBV5-1 and TRBJ1-1; 8 positions match TRBD1. The CDR3 extends over 12 amino acids. The germline V gene has CDR1 SGHRS and CDR2 YFSETQ. After removal of 3 bases from V and 7 bases from J, the junction contained 2 bases not matched to a gene.

The chain couples TRBV6-2 or TRBV6-3 to TRBJ1-5; D remains unclear. This CDR3 spans 13 amino acids. Trimming removed 4 bases from V and 0 bases from J, with 4 bases in between. The germline V gene encodes CDR1 MNHEY and CDR2 SVGEGT. The CDR3 reads CASSLVSNQPQHF. The DNA for the CDR3 is TGTGCCAGCAGTTTAGTTAGCAATCAGCCCCAGCATTTT.